The 12 T cell receptor beta chains given below trace back to one sample, sequenced in a study of blood T cell repertoires in COVID-19. Here immunoSEQ multiplex PCR was the method, and the copy in TCRdb shows in-frame clones only, minus some. Of under 250,000 clones detected, around four fifths appear once; the ten largest clones hold more than 6%. Sequenced sample: peripheral blood. The receptors originated from a woman aged 60-75 years with active or convalescent COVID-19.

This clone was seen only a few times. This chain joins TRBV6-6 and TRBJ1-1; D not certain. The germline gives CDR1 MNHNY, CDR2 SVGAGI (reference sequence). The ends were cut back, 8 bases at V and 5 bases at J, with 15 bases in the middle. CDR3 length: 13 amino acids. The CDR3 sequence: CASSSRVMTEAFF. As DNA, the CDR3 is TGTGCCAGCTCAAGTCGAGTAATGACTGAAGCTTTCTTT.

This sequence joins TRBV6-1 and TRBJ2-3; D might be TRBD2 (5 bases). V dropped 2 bases and J dropped 0 bases, with 12 bases sitting between them. This CDR3 has 16 residues. Germline V gene lookup returns CDR1 MNHNS and CDR2 SASEGT. CDR3 sequence reads: CASSEFRGRSTDTQYF. The CDR3 DNA is TGTGCCAGCAGTGAATTTCGGGGAAGGAGCACAGATACGCAGTATTTT.

This clone showed up just a few times. The rearrangement joins TRBV28 to TRBJ2-5, with D possibly matching TRBD1 (6 bases). The CDR3 is 14 amino acids. V gave up 6 bases and J gave up 2 bases, with 13 bases separating them. Germline loops: CDR1 MDHEN, CDR2 SYDVKM. Written as DNA, the CDR3 is TGTGCCAGCAGCCCTGCCGGGACACAAGAGACCCAGTACTTC. It specifies CASSPAGTQETQYF.

The V gene is TRBV29-1, the J gene TRBJ1-2; D not certain. V lost 1 base to trimming and J lost 9 bases, with 15 bases between them. This CDR3 has 13 amino acids. Germline CDR1 SQVTM, CDR2 ANQGSEA. The DNA of the CDR3 is TGCAGCGTTGAAGTAACGTGGCCGGGGAGCTACACCTTC. Amino acids: CSVEVTWPGSYTF.

The CDR3 protein is CSVQTSGSYEQYF. CDR3 nucleotides: TGCAGCGTCCAGACTAGCGGATCCTACGAGCAGTACTTC. J is TRBJ2-7 and V is TRBV29-1; 9 nucleotides agree with TRBD2. Germline-derived CDR1 and CDR2 are SQVTM and ANQGSEA. V shed 6 bases and J 1 base; nucleotides not matched to a gene: 4. This CDR3 is built from 13 residues.

This sequence joins TRBV6-5 and TRBJ1-6; D unresolved. The CDR3 loop spans 16 amino acids. The V gene's germline CDR1 is MNHEY and CDR2 SVGAGI. Between the trimmed V and J ends, which lost 0 bases and 3 bases, there was a span of 9 bases. The CDR3: CASSYSLADYNSPLHF. For the CDR3, the DNA is TGTGCCAGCAGTTACTCTTTGGCAGACTATAATTCACCCCTCCACTTT.

The gene calls are TRBV21-1 and TRBJ2-7; TRBD2, the table's D call, lacks a check against the DNA. TRBV21-1 is a documented pseudogene. CDR3 length equals 11 residues. CDR3 in amino acids: CASSTRRPQYV. CDR3 in DNA: TGTGCCAGCAGCACCCGGCGGCCGCAGTACGTC.

J is TRBJ2-1 and V is TRBV11-2; D might be TRBD1 (5 bases). V gave up 0 bases and J gave up 3 bases, with 12 bases separating them. The V gene's germline CDR1 is SGHAT and CDR2 FQNNGV. This CDR3 is 16 amino acids long. The CDR3, as DNA: TGTGCCAGCAGCTTAGAGGCAGGGTGGAGCTACAATGAGCAGTTCTTC. Translation gives CASSLEAGWSYNEQFF.

V and J are TRBV2 and TRBJ1-2; the D gene is possibly TRBD1 (5 bases). The CDR3 has 13 amino acids. Trimming cost V 5 bases and J 5 bases, with 12 bases left between them. Germline lookup yields CDR1 SNHLY and CDR2 FYNNEI. The CDR3 here is CASSRTEGYGYTF. CDR3 DNA: TGTGCCAGCAGTAGGACGGAGGGGTATGGCTACACCTTC. The whole variable domain, filled in from reference TRBV2 and TRBJ1-2, reads EPEVTQTPSHQVTQMGQEVILRCVPISNHLYFYWYRQILGQKVEFLVSFYNNEISEKSEIFDDQFSVERPDGSNFTLKIRSTKLEDSAMYFCASSRTEGYGYTFGSGTRLTVV.

V is TRBV2 and J is TRBJ2-5; D perhaps matches TRBD1 (6 bases). Germline V CDR1 and CDR2: SNHLY, FYNNEI. The CDR3 loop spans 15 amino acids. V gave up 5 bases and J gave up 1 base, with 14 bases separating them. Here the CDR3 DNA reads TGTGCCAGCAGTCCGGACAGTGTGACCCAAGAGACCCAGTACTTC. It encodes CASSPDSVTQETQYF. The entire variable domain, with the rest obtained from reference TRBV2 and TRBJ2-5, is as follows: EPEVTQTPSHQVTQMGQEVILRCVPISNHLYFYWYRQILGQKVEFLVSFYNNEISEKSEIFDDQFSVERPDGSNFTLKIRSTKLEDSAMYFCASSPDSVTQETQYFGPGTRLLVL.

The chain combines TRBV7-9 with TRBJ1-4; 10 bases align to TRBD1. The CDR3 has 14 amino acids. V lost 4 bases to trimming and J lost 7 bases; unmatched junction nucleotides: 3. Germline loops: CDR1 SEHNR, CDR2 FQNEAQ (reference sequence). CDR3 sequence: CASSSGTGAEKLFF. The CDR3 DNA is TGTGCCAGCAGCTCCGGGACAGGGGCTGAAAAACTGTTTTTT.

CDR3 nucleotides: TGTGCCAGCGGACTCCGCTCGACGTCCAGCTCCTACAATGAGCAGTTCTTC. It is translated as CASGLRSTSSSYNEQFF. The V and J genes are TRBV7-9 and TRBJ2-1; possibly TRBD2 for D (5 bases). V lost 8 bases and J 0 bases, leaving 20 bases between the germline ends. The CDR3 is 17 amino acids. Germline V gives CDR1 SEHNR, CDR2 FQNEAQ (reference sequence).